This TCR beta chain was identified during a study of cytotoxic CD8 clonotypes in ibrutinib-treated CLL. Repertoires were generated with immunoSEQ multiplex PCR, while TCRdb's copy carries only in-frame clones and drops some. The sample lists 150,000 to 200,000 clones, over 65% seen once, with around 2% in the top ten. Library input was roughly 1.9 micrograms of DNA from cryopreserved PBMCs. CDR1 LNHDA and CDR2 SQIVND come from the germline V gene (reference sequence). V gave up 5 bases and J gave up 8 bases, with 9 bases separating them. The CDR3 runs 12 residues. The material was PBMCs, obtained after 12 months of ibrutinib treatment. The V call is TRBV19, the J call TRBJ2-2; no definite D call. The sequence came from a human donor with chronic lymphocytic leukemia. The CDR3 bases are TGTGCCAGTAGTCCCCACCGGGGGGAGCTGTTTTTT. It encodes CASSPHRGELFF.